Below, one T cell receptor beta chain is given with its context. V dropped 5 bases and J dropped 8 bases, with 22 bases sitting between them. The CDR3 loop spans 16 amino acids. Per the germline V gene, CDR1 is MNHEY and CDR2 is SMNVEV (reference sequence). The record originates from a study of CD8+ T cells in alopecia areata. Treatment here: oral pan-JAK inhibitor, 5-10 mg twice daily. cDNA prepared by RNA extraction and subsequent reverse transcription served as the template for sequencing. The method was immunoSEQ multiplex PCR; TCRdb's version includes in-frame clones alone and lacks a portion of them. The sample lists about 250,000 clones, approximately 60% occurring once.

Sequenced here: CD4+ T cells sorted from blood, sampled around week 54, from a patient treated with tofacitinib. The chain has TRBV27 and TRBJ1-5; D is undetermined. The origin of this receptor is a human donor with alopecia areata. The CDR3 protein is CASSPSDGFRTEPQHF. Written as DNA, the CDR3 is TGTGCCAGCAGTCCGTCGGACGGGTTCCGAACGGAGCCCCAGCATTTT.